This is a list of T cell receptor beta chains from one sample in a study of shared clonotypes between healthy human individuals. Assay: immunoSEQ multiplex PCR; the TCRdb copy retains only in-frame clones and omits some. This table holds 2.3 million or so clones, over 85% found once. The sequenced sample was naive CD4+ T cells from PBMCs. The source of these receptors is a man younger than 35 in good health. Some clones in this sample may be carry-over from other donors' samples. CDR3s include the opening cysteine and the closing phenylalanine or tryptophan. D genes are given only for firm matches. Size tells how often a clone was seen (once, few, many) or the class of an expanded clone, and some rows leave it out.

D | J | V | size | CDR3 | DNA
TRBD2 | TRBJ2-3 | TRBV23-1 | . | CASINGPGLAGADTQYF | TGCGCCAGCATCAATGGCCCCGGACTAGCGGGAGCCGATACGCAGTATTTT
. | TRBJ1-1 | TRBV29-1 | . | CSVIITNTEAFF | TGCAGCGTGATTATAACGAACACTGAAGCTTTCTTT
TRBD1 | TRBJ2-6 | TRBV25-1 | . | CASSARDRGLVGANVLTF | TGTGCCAGCAGTGCCCGGGACAGGGGGCTTGTCGGGGCCAACGTCCTGACTTTC
. | TRBJ1-3 | TRBV5-5 | once | CASSLGGSSGNTIYF | TGTGCCAGCAGCTTGGGTGGGAGCTCTGGAAACACCATATATTTT
. | TRBJ1-1 | TRBV11-2 | once | CASSLDRRGSAEAFF | TGTGCCAGCAGCTTAGACCGAAGGGGAAGTGCTGAAGCTTTCTTT
TRBD1 | TRBJ2-3 | TRBV30 | . | CAWTKGQGADTQYF | TGTGCCTGGACCAAAGGACAGGGAGCTGATACGCAGTATTTT
TRBD2 | TRBJ2-1 | TRBV6-1 | . | CASSEAFGGDEQFF | TGTGCCAGCAGTGAAGCGTTCGGGGGGGATGAGCAGTTCTTC
. | TRBJ2-5 | TRBV6-6 | . | CASSYMGREETQYF | TGTGCCAGCAGTTACATGGGGCGCGAAGAGACCCAGTACTTC
. | TRBJ2-1 | TRBV11-2 | . | CASSLIRAAEQFF | TGTGCCAGCAGCTTAATTCGGGCCGCGGAGCAGTTCTTC
. | TRBJ1-1 | TRBV28 | . | CASNRQGLMSTEAFF | TGTGCCAGCAATCGGCAGGGGCTGATGAGCACTGAAGCTTTCTTT
TRBD1 | TRBJ1-6 | TRBV6-5 | . | CASSYSGDRAGSPLHF | TGTGCCAGCAGTTACTCCGGGGACAGGGCCGGGTCACCCCTCCACTTT
TRBD1 | TRBJ1-5 | TRBV2 | . | CASSDTGVYQPQHF | TGTGCCAGCAGTGACACAGGGGTTTATCAGCCCCAGCATTTT
. | TRBJ1-2 | TRBV19 | . | CASKRDTMNYGYTF | TGTGCCAGTAAGAGGGACACCATGAACTATGGCTACACCTTC
TRBD2 | TRBJ2-2 | TRBV2 | . | CASSQSSGRETGELFF | TGTGCCAGCAGTCAGTCTAGCGGGAGGGAAACCGGGGAGCTGTTTTTT
. | TRBJ2-5 | TRBV2 | . | CASSVKGYETQYF | TGTGCCAGCAGTGTAAAAGGGTACGAGACCCAGTACTTC
. | TRBJ2-2 | TRBV5-1 | . | CASSLAPRGPNTGELFF | TGCGCCAGCTCTCTTGCCCCGCGCGGTCCGAACACCGGGGAGCTGTTTTTT
. | TRBJ2-3 | TRBV20-1 | . | CSAPSTDTQYF | TGCAGTGCTCCATCCACAGATACGCAGTATTTT
. | TRBJ2-4 | TRBV21-1 | . | CASSKGPTEVSVDLPNGKNIQYF | TGTGCCAGCAGCAAAGGACCCACGGAGGTTTCAGTAGATCTACCCAACGGCAAAAACATTCAGTACTTC
TRBD1 | TRBJ1-6 | TRBV28 | . | CASTSGQGLNSPLHF | TGTGCCAGCACCTCAGGACAGGGACTTAATTCACCCCTCCACTTT
. | TRBJ1-2 | TRBV4-2 | . | CASSQAPRTGYTF | TGTGCCAGCAGCCAAGCTCCCCGGACCGGCTACACCTTC
TRBD1 | TRBJ1-5 | TRBV28 | . | CASRITGGYQPQHF | TGTGCCAGCAGGATAACAGGGGGCTATCAGCCCCAGCATTTT
TRBD1 | TRBJ1-1 | TRBV18 | . | CASKWTGQSTEAFF | TGTGCCAGCAAATGGACAGGGCAATCCACTGAAGCTTTCTTT
. | TRBJ2-7 | TRBV9 | . | CASSVGVAYSYEQYF | TGTGCCAGCAGCGTAGGGGTAGCGTATTCCTACGAGCAGTACTTC
TRBD2 | TRBJ2-7 | TRBV29-1 | . | CSVKHGLAGRSEQYF | TGCAGCGTCAAACATGGACTAGCGGGTAGAAGCGAGCAGTACTTC
TRBD1 | TRBJ1-4 | TRBV7-9 | . | CASSFGTAATNEKLFF | TGTGCCAGCAGCTTTGGGACAGCTGCAACTAATGAAAAACTGTTTTTT
. | TRBJ1-5 | TRBV6-1 | . | CASSESGGRQPQHF | TGTGCCAGCAGTGAAAGCGGGGGCAGACAGCCCCAGCATTTT
TRBD1 | TRBJ1-4 | TRBV7-2 | . | CASSLVGQGGEKLFF | TGTGCCAGCAGCTTAGTGGGACAGGGTGGTGAAAAACTGTTTTTT
. | TRBJ2-7 | TRBV6-6 | . | CASSYDGQSSYEQYF | TGTGCCAGCAGTTACGACGGTCAAAGCTCCTACGAGCAGTACTTC
TRBD1 | TRBJ2-5 | TRBV25-1 | once | CATRQGARETQYF | TGTGCCACCCGACAGGGGGCAAGGGAGACCCAGTACTTC
. | TRBJ1-1 | TRBV28 | . | CASSSHRNMNTEAFF | TGTGCCAGCAGTTCCCACAGGAACATGAACACTGAAGCTTTCTTT
. | TRBJ2-3 | TRBV30 | . | CAWSVSRGADTQYF | TGTGCCTGGAGTGTTTCAAGAGGAGCAGATACGCAGTATTTT
. | TRBJ1-4 | TRBV16 | . | CASSPQVRGEKLFF | TGTGCCAGCAGCCCTCAGGTGCGGGGTGAAAAACTGTTTTTT
. | TRBJ2-7 | TRBV30 | . | CAWSVSGSARYEQYF | TGTGCCTGGAGTGTAAGTGGGTCGGCCCGATACGAGCAGTACTTC
TRBD1 | TRBJ1-1 | TRBV25-1 | . | CASRQGAVSEAFF | TGTGCCAGCAGACAGGGGGCCGTCTCTGAAGCTTTCTTT
. | TRBJ1-5 | TRBV5-1 | few | CASSLEAGSQPQHF | TGCGCCAGCAGCTTGGAGGCAGGAAGTCAGCCCCAGCATTTT
TRBD1 | TRBJ2-4 | TRBV7-8 | . | CASSLARQGAGIQYF | TGTGCCAGCAGCTTAGCCCGACAGGGTGCTGGCATTCAGTACTTC
. | TRBJ1-5 | TRBV7-2 | . | CASSPGGNQPQHF | TGTGCCAGCAGCCCCGGAGGTAATCAGCCCCAGCATTTT
. | TRBJ2-4 | TRBV30 | . | CAWGEGNLAKNIQYF | TGTGCCTGGGGTGAGGGGAATCTGGCCAAAAACATTCAGTACTTC
. | TRBJ1-3 | TRBV19 | once | CASSFPGLSGNTIYF | TGTGCCAGTAGTTTCCCTGGACTCTCTGGAAACACCATATATTTT
TRBD2 | TRBJ2-5 | TRBV4-1 | . | CASSQLTSGRETQYF | TGCGCCAGCAGCCAGTTGACTAGCGGGAGAGAGACCCAGTACTTC
TRBD1 | TRBJ1-2 | TRBV4-1 | . | CASSQDLQGYYGYTF | TGCGCCAGCAGCCAAGATTTACAGGGGTACTATGGCTACACCTTC
TRBD1 | TRBJ2-7 | TRBV11-2 | . | CASSLDRGMGTVPYEQYF | TGTGCCAGCAGCTTAGATCGGGGAATGGGGACAGTCCCGTACGAGCAGTACTTC
TRBD2 | TRBJ2-1 | TRBV15 | . | CATSRDPLRLAGENEQFF | TGTGCCACCAGCAGAGATCCGTTAAGGCTAGCGGGGGAAAATGAGCAGTTCTTC
. | TRBJ2-1 | TRBV6-5 | . | CASSPWSGNEQFF | TGTGCCAGTTCGCCGTGGTCGGGGAATGAGCAGTTCTTC
TRBD1 | TRBJ2-7 | TRBV2 | . | CASSGDRAYEQYF | TGTGCCAGCAGTGGGGACAGGGCCTACGAGCAGTACTTC
. | TRBJ1-1 | TRBV19 | once | CASSIAGGLREAFF | TGTGCCAGTAGTATCGCGGGGGGCCTTAGGGAAGCTTTCTTT
. | TRBJ2-7 | TRBV5-6 | . | CASSRVGPTYEQYF | TGTGCCAGCAGCAGGGTAGGCCCTACCTACGAGCAGTACTTC
. | TRBJ2-1 | TRBV5-4 | once | CASSPTGTNYNEQFF | TGTGCCAGCAGCCCCACTGGAACAAACTACAATGAGCAGTTCTTC
TRBD2 | TRBJ2-3 | TRBV27 | . | CASSLLAGGPTDTQYF | TGTGCCAGCAGTTTATTAGCGGGAGGGCCAACAGATACGCAGTATTTT
TRBD1 | TRBJ2-2 | TRBV5-1 | . | CASSLPGTGGTGELFF | TGCGCCAGCAGCCTCCCCGGGACAGGGGGCACCGGGGAGCTGTTTTTT
TRBD1 | TRBJ2-2 | TRBV28 | . | CASRRQGRAGELFF | TGTGCCAGCAGACGACAGGGACGGGCCGGGGAGCTGTTTTTT
. | TRBJ2-7 | TRBV27 | . | CASRTIGTSAYEQYF | TGTGCCAGCAGGACCATCGGGACGTCCGCCTACGAGCAGTACTTC
. | TRBJ2-6 | TRBV13 | . | CASSLTSASGANVLTF | TGTGCCAGCAGCCTAACGTCCGCCTCTGGGGCCAACGTCCTGACTTTC
TRBD1 | TRBJ2-7 | TRBV28 | . | CASRPLGTGRSYEQYF | TGTGCCAGCAGACCGCTGGGGACAGGGCGCTCCTACGAGCAGTACTTC
. | TRBJ2-7 | TRBV27 | . | CASRLYSLLTPLEGEQYF | TGTGCCAGCAGACTTTATTCCCTCCTCACTCCCCTGGAGGGCGAGCAGTACTTC
. | TRBJ2-5 | TRBV30 | . | CAGGWQGIETQYF | TGTGCCGGGGGGTGGCAGGGCATCGAGACCCAGTACTTC
. | TRBJ1-1 | TRBV28 | . | CASSRGRGWDEAFF | TGTGCCAGCAGCCGCGGTCGGGGGTGGGATGAAGCTTTCTTT